One sample yielded the 27 T cell receptor beta chains listed below, sequenced in a study of CD4 T cells in relation to SARS-CoV-2 and coronaviruses. Their specific antigens are unknown. The data were produced by immunoSEQ multiplex PCR, yet TCRdb's version contains in-frame clones alone and is incomplete. Among about 47,000 clones, about four fifths were seen once, and the ten largest hold about 1.5%. Sequenced sample: naive CD4+ T cells from PBMCs, cultured in vitro. Stated subset: naive CD4+ T cells isolated by negative enrichment. These receptors all stem from an adult with COVID-19.

CDR3 sequence: CASRLTGVQETQYF. As DNA, the CDR3 is TGTGCCAGCAGATTGACAGGGGTGCAAGAGACCCAGTACTTC. The genes are TRBV27 and TRBJ2-5, with 8 nucleotides matching TRBD1. This CDR3 is 14 amino acids long. The trim removed 6 bases at V and 2 bases at J, leaving 5 bases unmatched. CDR1 is MNHEY and CDR2 is SMNVEV in the germline V gene (reference sequence).

The rearrangement joins TRBV5-8 to TRBJ2-7, with D perhaps matching TRBD2 (6 bases). The V end was cut by 2 bases, the J end by 9 bases, with 12 bases between. Germline CDR1 SGHTS, CDR2 YDEGEE. The CDR3 is 12 amino acids. CDR3 nucleotides: TGTGCCAGCAGCTTCGTAGAGACTAGGCAGTACTTC. Translation: CASSFVETRQYF.

This chain joins TRBV15 and TRBJ2-2; D unresolved. V gave up 1 base and J gave up 7 bases, with 7 bases separating them. Germline values: CDR1 LNHNV, CDR2 YYDKDF (reference sequence). This CDR3 comprises 13 residues. In DNA form, the CDR3 reads TGTGCCACCAGCAGAGGACTCAGCGGGGAGCTGTTTTTT. Its protein is CATSRGLSGELFF.

The CDR3 sequence is CASSLRLAESTDTQYF. The CDR3, as DNA: TGTGCCAGCAGCTTGCGACTAGCGGAGAGCACAGATACGCAGTATTTT. The rearrangement links TRBV5-4 to TRBJ2-3, with TRBD2 matching 9 bases. The length of the CDR3 is 16 residues. Germline V gene sequence: CDR1 SGHNT, CDR2 YYREEE (reference sequence). V shed 1 base, J shed 0 bases, and the junction held 3 bases outside the gene matches. The full variable domain, its missing parts supplied by reference TRBV5-4 and TRBJ2-3, is ETGVTQSPTHLIKTRGQQVTLRCSSQSGHNTVSWYQQALGQGPQFIFQYYREEENGRGNFPPRFSGLQFPNYSSELNVNALELDDSALYLCASSLRLAESTDTQYFGPGTRLTVL.

The chain combines TRBV7-2 with TRBJ2-5, with D possibly matching TRBD2 (6 bases). The CDR3 length is 16 residues. V gave up 0 bases and J gave up 6 bases, with 17 bases separating them. Looked up from germline, CDR1 is SGHTA and CDR2 is FQGNSA. The DNA for the CDR3 is TGTGCCAGCAGCTTAGCGTACTTGGAGGGCGGAAAGACCCAGTACTTC. Amino acids: CASSLAYLEGGKTQYF. The variable domain in full, with the rest retrieved from reference TRBV7-2 and TRBJ2-5, is GAGVSQSPSNKVTEKGKDVELRCDPISGHTALYWYRQSLGQGLEFLIYFQGNSAPDKSGLPSDRFSAERTGGSVSTLTIQRTQQEDSAVYLCASSLAYLEGGKTQYFGPGTRLLVL.

V and J are TRBV24-1 and TRBJ2-5, with D hard to call. The CDR3 spans 14 residues. The V gene's germline CDR1 is KGHDR and CDR2 SFDVKD. V was trimmed by 0 bases and J by 9 bases, leaving 13 bases between them. CDR3 bases: TGTGCCACCAGTGATTTGCAGCAGGCAATTGCCCAGTACTTC. Translation gives CATSDLQQAIAQYF.

The chain links TRBV4-1 to TRBJ1-5; no firm D call. V was cut by 1 base and J by 0 bases, with 16 bases left in between. Looked up from germline, CDR1 is MGHRA and CDR2 is YSYEKL. This CDR3 is 18 amino acids long. CDR3 in amino acids: CASSQVPWSFHSNQPQHF. For the CDR3, the DNA is TGCGCCAGCAGCCAAGTGCCTTGGTCGTTTCATAGCAATCAGCCCCAGCATTTT.

The rearrangement links TRBV25-1 to TRBJ2-1, with TRBD2 matching over 10 bases. CDR1 is MGHDK, CDR2 SYGVNS, per germline. V lost 4 bases, J lost 4 bases, and 7 bases stayed unmatched. The CDR3 has 16 residues. CDR3 nucleotides: TGTGCCAGCAGTGTGTTTGAGACTAGCGGGTACAATGAGCAGTTCTTC. As protein: CASSVFETSGYNEQFF. The full variable domain, its missing parts supplied by reference TRBV25-1 and TRBJ2-1, is EADIYQTPRYLVIGTGKKITLECSQTMGHDKMYWYQQDPGMELHLIHYSYGVNSTEKGDLSSESTVSRIRTEHFPLTLESARPSHTSQYLCASSVFETSGYNEQFFGPGTRLTVL.

The rearrangement uses TRBV19 and TRBJ1-1; D is undetermined. This CDR3 region has 13 residues. V was cut by 5 bases and J by 3 bases, with 10 bases left in between. Germline CDR1 and CDR2: LNHDA and SQIVND (reference sequence). DNA for the CDR3: TGTGCCAGTAGTCCCGGGTTCTACACTGAAGCTTTCTTT. Protein: CASSPGFYTEAFF. The entire variable domain, with the rest obtained from reference TRBV19 and TRBJ1-1, is as follows: DGGITQSPKYLFRKEGQNVTLSCEQNLNHDAMYWYRQDPGQGLRLIYYSQIVNDFQKGDIAEGYSVSREKKESFPLTVTSAQKNPTAFYLCASSPGFYTEAFFGQGTRLTVV.

This clone was observed a few times. The chain is built from TRBV28 and TRBJ2-2; D is possibly TRBD2 (5 bases). Trimming shortened V by 2 bases and J by 15 bases, and 16 bases separated the two germline ends. CDR1 MDHEN and CDR2 SYDVKM come from the germline V gene. This CDR3 is built from 13 residues. The CDR3 sequence is CASSLGSRGSMFF. In nucleotides, the CDR3 is TGTGCCAGCAGTTTAGGTAGTCGGGGTTCGATGTTTTTT.

The rearrangement links TRBV29-1 to TRBJ2-1, with D perhaps matching TRBD1 (6 bases). V was clipped by 5 bases and J by 4 bases, with 21 bases between them. CDR3 length: 16 residues. CDR1 and CDR2 (germline): SQVTM, ANQGSEA. The CDR3 here is CSVPRGQDTLYNEQFF. CDR3 in DNA: TGCAGCGTTCCCAGGGGCCAAGACACACTGTACAATGAGCAGTTCTTC.

The chain has TRBV5-1 and TRBJ1-4; D not resolved. Germline CDR1 reads SGHRS; CDR2 reads YFSETQ. Trimming cost V 4 bases and J 0 bases, with 7 bases left between them. CDR3 length: 14 amino acids. Written as DNA, the CDR3 is TGCGCCAGCAGCACCGGATCAACTAATGAAAAACTGTTTTTT. Encoded protein: CASSTGSTNEKLFF.

This clone turned up a few times. This chain connects TRBV18 to TRBJ1-2; D unresolved. The CDR3 length is 12 residues. V dropped 2 bases and J dropped 7 bases, with 8 bases sitting between them. Germline loops: CDR1 KGHSH, CDR2 LQKENI. CDR3 protein: CASSPGDSGYTF. As DNA, the CDR3 is TGTGCCAGCTCACCAGGGGATTCTGGCTACACCTTC.

The chain links TRBV28 to TRBJ1-1, with a tentative D call TRBD1 (5 bases). CDR3 size: 13 residues. V was trimmed by 3 bases and J by 11 bases, leaving 16 bases between them. Germline V gene lookup returns CDR1 MDHEN and CDR2 SYDVKM. CDR3 amino acids: CASSFGAPPLAFF. The CDR3 nucleotides read TGTGCCAGCAGTTTCGGGGCCCCCCCGTTGGCTTTCTTT.

The chain links TRBV10-3 to TRBJ2-2, with TRBD2 identical over 8 bases. This CDR3 has 15 amino acids. Trimming cost V 8 bases and J 4 bases; bases outside gene matches: 9. Germline CDR1 is ENHRY and CDR2 is SYGVKD. In DNA form, the CDR3 reads TGTGCCATCCACCCCGGGACTAGATTCACCGGGGAGCTGTTTTTT. This codes for CAIHPGTRFTGELFF.

The rearrangement links TRBV21-1 to TRBJ2-4; the DNA was not compared with TRBD2, the D call given in the table. TRBV21-1 is classified as a pseudogene. This CDR3 contains 16 residues. DNA for the CDR3: TGTGCCAGCACCCCCGGACTAGCCGTAGCCAAAAACATTCAGTACTTC. This translates into CASTPGLAVAKNIQYF.

This clone was detected only once. The CDR3 DNA reads as TGTGCCTGGAGGGTGAACCCCACCGGGGAGCTGTTTTTT. Protein sequence: CAWRVNPTGELFF. The chain couples TRBV30 to TRBJ2-2; D is unresolved. CDR1 is GTSNPN, CDR2 SVGIG, per germline (reference sequence). The CDR3 is 13 residues long. The germline V and J ends were trimmed by 3 bases and 4 bases, with 9 bases remaining between them.

The chain couples TRBV21-1 to TRBJ2-3; the table's D gene call, TRBD2, was not cross checked with the DNA. TRBV21-1 is shown as a pseudogene. The CDR3 covers 18 residues. CDR3 nucleotides: TGTGCCAGCAGCAAAGTAGGAGGACGAACCGCATCCACAGATACGCAGTATTTT. The encoded protein is CASSKVGGRTASTDTQYF.

This chain uses TRBV20-1 with TRBJ1-2, with a tentative D call TRBD1 (5 bases). Germline V gives CDR1 DFQATT, CDR2 SNEGSKA (reference sequence). The CDR3 runs 12 residues. Trimming took 3 bases from V and 4 from J, leaving 9 bases between them. CDR3 bases: TGCAGTGCTAGTGTCGGGACCTATGGCTACACCTTC. It translates to CSASVGTYGYTF.

The chain combines TRBV5-1 with TRBJ2-7; 7 positions agree with TRBD1. The CDR3 is 14 residues long. Germline CDR1 reads SGHRS; CDR2 reads YFSETQ. V was clipped by 2 bases and J by 0 bases; unmatched bases: 2. As DNA, the CDR3 is TGCGCCAGCAGCTTTACAGGGGTCTCCTACGAGCAGTACTTC. Translation gives CASSFTGVSYEQYF.

The chain carries TRBV4-1 and TRBJ1-2; perhaps TRBD1 as D (6 bases). The ends were cut back, 6 bases at V and 2 bases at J, with 19 bases in the middle. This CDR3 comprises 16 residues. The germline V gene encodes CDR1 MGHRA and CDR2 YSYEKL. This chain's CDR3 is CASSPRGAGQNYGYTF. The CDR3 DNA is TGCGCCAGCAGTCCAAGAGGGGCAGGACAGAACTATGGCTACACCTTC.

This chain joins TRBV7-2 and TRBJ1-1, with D unresolved. Trimming stripped 2 bases from V and 3 bases from J, with 13 bases between. CDR1 is SGHTA, CDR2 FQGNSA, per germline. The CDR3 is 15 amino acids. As DNA, the CDR3 is TGTGCCAGCAGCTTAACCAGCCTCGTAGACACTGAAGCTTTCTTT. Encoded protein: CASSLTSLVDTEAFF. Variable domain in full (rest from reference TRBV7-2 and TRBJ1-1): GAGVSQSPSNKVTEKGKDVELRCDPISGHTALYWYRQSLGQGLEFLIYFQGNSAPDKSGLPSDRFSAERTGGSVSTLTIQRTQQEDSAVYLCASSLTSLVDTEAFFGQGTRLTVV.

V usage is TRBV3-1 (or the pseudogene TRBV3-2) and J usage is TRBJ2-1, with 9 bases identical to TRBD2. Germline CDR1 is LGHDT and CDR2 is YNNKEL (reference sequence). The trim removed 4 bases at V and 10 bases at J, leaving 11 bases unmatched. The CDR3 has 15 amino acids. The CDR3 here is CASSLAGAVGGEQFF. DNA of the CDR3: TGTGCCAGCAGCCTAGCGGGGGCGGTGGGCGGGGAGCAGTTCTTC.

The chain links TRBV3-1 (or the pseudogene TRBV3-2) to TRBJ1-6; TRBD1 might be the D (6 bases). Germline V lookup: CDR1 LGHDT, CDR2 YNNKEL (reference sequence). Trimming took 2 bases from V and 7 from J, leaving 15 bases between them. This CDR3 contains 16 residues. For the CDR3, the DNA is TGTGCCAGCAGCCAAATAGAGACAGGTGGGAATTCACCCCTCCACTTT. Its translation is CASSQIETGGNSPLHF.

The rearrangement links TRBV4-3 to TRBJ2-5; D unclear. Germline loops: CDR1 LGHNA, CDR2 YSLEER. The CDR3 contains 16 residues. The V and J ends lost 1 base and 7 bases respectively, with 19 bases between them. DNA of the CDR3: TGCGCCAGCAGCCAAGCATACAGCCCTTCGGCCTTGACCCAGTACTTC. Its translation is CASSQAYSPSALTQYF.

V is TRBV2 and J is TRBJ1-6, with D possibly being TRBD1 (5 bases). This CDR3 is 13 amino acids long. V was clipped by 7 bases and J by 10 bases, with 14 bases between them. In germline, CDR1 is SNHLY, CDR2 FYNNEI. CDR3 sequence: CASTGLGESPLHF. The CDR3 region has the DNA TGTGCCAGCACCGGCCTAGGGGAGTCACCCCTCCACTTT.

V gene TRBV29-1 combines with J gene TRBJ1-1; D remains unclear. This CDR3 is 12 amino acids long. Trimming cost V 3 bases and J 0 bases, with 5 bases left between them. Germline V CDR1 and CDR2: SQVTM, ANQGSEA. The chain's CDR3 is CSVDGMNTEAFF. As DNA, the CDR3 is TGCAGCGTTGACGGTATGAACACTGAAGCTTTCTTT.